The 25 T cell receptor beta chains listed next were all sequenced from one sample in a study of blood T cell repertoires in COVID-19. Profiling relied on immunoSEQ multiplex PCR, and the TCRdb table lists in-frame clones only, not all of them. The sample has 13,000 to 15,000 clones; over 65% are singletons. Material for sequencing was peripheral blood. These receptors originate from a man in his forties with active or convalescent COVID-19.

This chain links TRBV9 with TRBJ2-3; possibly TRBD1 for D (6 bases). Looked up from germline, CDR1 is SGDLS and CDR2 is YYNGEE. The CDR3 runs to 14 residues. Trimming removed 0 bases from V and 3 bases from J, with 8 bases in between. The DNA of the CDR3 is TGTGCCAGCAGCGTAGAGGGGGTTACAGATACGCAGTATTTT. This gives the protein CASSVEGVTDTQYF.

As regards this clone: Additional DNA sequences in this sample encode the identical CDR3. V gene TRBV5-1 combines with J gene TRBJ1-5, with D possibly TRBD1 on 6 matching bases. The CDR3 covers 13 residues. Germline lookup yields CDR1 SGHRS and CDR2 YFSETQ. Trimming cost V 0 bases and J 7 bases, with 8 bases left between them. The CDR3 loop reads CASSLGQGQPQHF. For the CDR3, the DNA is TGCGCCAGCAGCTTGGGTCAGGGGCAGCCCCAGCATTTT.

This clone was seen a handful of times. The gene calls are TRBV18 and TRBJ1-5; perhaps TRBD1 as D (6 bases). CDR3 length equals 14 residues. Per germline, CDR1 KGHSH and CDR2 LQKENI. The ends were cut back, 3 bases at V and 8 bases at J, with 14 bases in the middle. The CDR3 spells CASSPRTEGKPQHF. In nucleotides, the CDR3 is TGTGCCAGCTCACCTCGGACAGAAGGCAAGCCCCAGCATTTT.

This sequence joins TRBV18 and TRBJ2-5, with TRBD1 matching 8 bases. This CDR3 has 17 residues. Trimming took 3 bases from V and 4 from J; bases not matched to a gene: 13. CDR1 and CDR2 from the germline V gene are KGHSH and LQKENI. This CDR3 reads CASSPRRVGQGVETQYF. In nucleotides, the CDR3 is TGTGCCAGCTCACCCCGCCGAGTTGGACAGGGTGTAGAGACCCAGTACTTC.

The CDR3 DNA sequence: TGTGCCAGTAGTATAGGAGCCTCTAATGAAAAACTGTTTTTT. Protein: CASSIGASNEKLFF. The chain recombines TRBV19 with TRBJ1-4; D not certain. Germline V lookup: CDR1 LNHDA, CDR2 SQIVND (reference sequence). The CDR3 sequence is 14 residues long. V was clipped by 1 base and J by 3 bases, with 6 bases between them.

The genes are TRBV4-1 and TRBJ2-5; 8 bases align to TRBD1. Looked up from germline, CDR1 is MGHRA and CDR2 is YSYEKL. V was clipped by 3 bases and J by 0 bases; unmatched bases: 12. The CDR3 sequence is 18 residues long. CDR3 DNA sequence: TGCGCCAGCAGCCACCCGGACAGGGATTATGTTAACCAAGAGACCCAGTACTTC. It translates to CASSHPDRDYVNQETQYF.

This chain uses TRBV5-4 with TRBJ2-5; TRBD1 might be the D (6 bases). V lost 0 bases and J 4 bases, leaving 13 bases between the germline ends. This CDR3 is 15 amino acids long. Germline CDR1 is SGHNT and CDR2 is YYREEE (reference sequence). The CDR3, as DNA: TGTGCCAGCAGCTTGGATGGGGGCCGGTCAGAGACCCAGTACTTC. It translates to CASSLDGGRSETQYF.

The chain is built from TRBV12-3 or TRBV12-4 and TRBJ2-1; TRBD2 matches at 7 bases. J was trimmed by 14 bases and V by 3 bases; bases with no gene match: 4. CDR3 length: 11 residues. This CDR3 reads CASSLAGEEFF. CDR3 in DNA: TGTGCCAGCAGTTTGGCGGGGGAAGAGTTCTTC.

The rearrangement joins TRBV5-1 to TRBJ2-2; perhaps TRBD2 as D (6 bases). There are 16 residues in the CDR3. Germline CDR1 reads SGHRS; CDR2 reads YFSETQ. V was pared by 1 base and J by 7 bases, with 17 bases between. In DNA form, the CDR3 reads TGCGCCAGCAGCTTGTCCGGGGCCTTGGGGGGCGGGGAGCTGTTTTTT. Protein: CASSLSGALGGGELFF.

The chain recombines TRBV5-5 with TRBJ1-1, with 8 bases matching TRBD1. Per germline, CDR1 SGHKS and CDR2 YYEKEE (reference sequence). The CDR3 length is 17 residues. J gave up 3 bases and V 4 bases, and 14 bases lay outside the gene matches. For the CDR3, the DNA is TGTGCCAGCAGCCTGGGGCCGACAGGGGCAGGGTACACTGAAGCTTTCTTT. Protein: CASSLGPTGAGYTEAFF.

The chain employs TRBV4-3 and TRBJ1-1, with TRBD1 identical over 7 bases. With V trimmed by 4 bases and J by 1 base, 3 bases remained unmatched. Germline V gene lookup returns CDR1 LGHNA and CDR2 YSLEER. The CDR3 spans 14 residues. The CDR3 bases are TGCGCCAGCAGCCTGGGGACAGCGAACACTGAAGCTTTCTTT. Its protein product is CASSLGTANTEAFF.

The chain links TRBV6-2 or TRBV6-3 to TRBJ1-1; no definite D call. This CDR3 has 15 residues. CDR1 and CDR2 (germline): MNHEY, SVGEGT. The ends were cut back, 6 bases at V and 5 bases at J, with 19 bases in the middle. The DNA for the CDR3 is TGTGCCAGCAGCTCTAGCCGGGGTACTGGGACTGAAGCTTTCTTT. Translating gives CASSSSRGTGTEAFF.

This clone came up once. The V and J genes are TRBV7-9 and TRBJ2-3, with D perhaps matching TRBD2 (6 bases). Trimming shortened V by 4 bases and J by 0 bases, and 14 bases separated the two germline ends. The CDR3 sequence is 16 residues long. The V gene's germline CDR1 is SEHNR and CDR2 FQNEAQ (reference sequence). The CDR3 loop reads CASSSRVAVSTDTQYF. CDR3 DNA sequence: TGTGCCAGCAGCTCCCGCGTAGCGGTTAGCACAGATACGCAGTATTTT.

The rearrangement links TRBV11-2 to TRBJ1-1; D is possibly TRBD1 (6 bases). Trimming took 5 bases from V and 4 from J, leaving 11 bases between them. CDR1 and CDR2 (germline): SGHAT, FQNNGV. The CDR3 covers 13 residues. The chain's CDR3 is CASSTGSGTEAFF. The CDR3 nucleotides are TGTGCCAGCAGCACAGGGTCAGGCACTGAAGCTTTCTTT.

This chain joins TRBV6-5 and TRBJ1-1, with D hard to call. The germline V gene has CDR1 MNHEY and CDR2 SVGAGI. The V end lost 6 bases, the J end lost 1 base, and 3 bases lay between the germline ends. CDR3 length: 11 residues. The CDR3 region has the DNA TGTGCCAGCAGAGCGAACACTGAAGCTTTCTTT. Protein sequence: CASRANTEAFF.

The V and J genes are TRBV19 and TRBJ2-3; 10 nucleotides align to TRBD1. CDR3 size: 15 residues. Germline CDR1 is LNHDA and CDR2 is SQIVND (reference sequence). With 4 bases clipped from V and 6 bases from J, the junction kept 7 bases outside the gene matches. CDR3 loop: CASSTGQGHVDTQYF. CDR3 nucleotide sequence: TGTGCCAGTAGTACGGGACAGGGGCATGTCGATACGCAGTATTTT.

The chain is built from TRBV3-1 (or the pseudogene TRBV3-2) and TRBJ1-1, with unresolved D. V lost 3 bases, J lost 3 bases, and 8 bases lay in between. This CDR3 has 13 amino acids. Germline values: CDR1 LGHDT, CDR2 YNNKEL (reference sequence). CDR3 DNA sequence: TGTGCCAGCAGCCAGGGCACCTACACTGAAGCTTTCTTT. It encodes CASSQGTYTEAFF.

The chain uses TRBV6-2 or TRBV6-3 and TRBJ2-2; D not certain. CDR1 MNHEY and CDR2 SVGEGT come from the germline V gene. This CDR3 has 12 residues. V dropped 1 base and J dropped 7 bases, with 4 bases sitting between them. CDR3 DNA: TGTGCCAGCAGTTACTTTCTCGGGGAGCTGTTTTTT. Its protein is CASSYFLGELFF.

The chain uses TRBV4-3 and TRBJ1-5; the match to TRBD1 covers 7 bases. With 1 base clipped from V and 4 bases from J, the junction kept 4 bases outside the gene matches. Germline loops: CDR1 LGHNA, CDR2 YSLEER. The CDR3 extends over 15 amino acids. The CDR3 spells CASSQGTGTNQPQHF. CDR3 nucleotides: TGCGCCAGCAGCCAAGGGACAGGCACAAATCAGCCCCAGCATTTT.

This clone was picked up one time. The chain links TRBV18 to TRBJ2-6; D call uncertain. V was shortened by 2 bases and J by 3 bases, with 8 bases between the two germline ends. Germline lookup yields CDR1 KGHSH and CDR2 LQKENI. This CDR3 spans 15 amino acids. The CDR3 region is CASSPSGFGANVLTF. The CDR3 DNA sequence: TGTGCCAGCTCACCATCGGGTTTTGGGGCCAACGTCCTGACTTTC.

The J gene is TRBJ1-2, the V gene TRBV28; TRBD1 matches at 9 bases. Losses at the gene ends were 7 bases for V and 3 bases for J; bases not matched to a gene: 3. This CDR3 region has 13 residues. CDR1 and CDR2 from the germline V gene are MDHEN and SYDVKM. CDR3 DNA: TGTGCCAGCACTACAGGGGGCTACTATGGCTACACCTTC. Residues: CASTTGGYYGYTF.

This clone has just one count. The chain joins TRBV3-1 (or the pseudogene TRBV3-2) to TRBJ1-2; 8 bases align to TRBD1. Germline values: CDR1 LGHDT, CDR2 YNNKEL (reference sequence). With 5 bases clipped from V and 4 bases from J, the junction kept 9 bases outside the gene matches. This CDR3 comprises 15 residues. CDR3 DNA: TGTGCCAGCAGCAGAGACAGGGGATTCGGCTATGGCTACACCTTC. Its protein product is CASSRDRGFGYGYTF.

The chain recombines TRBV2 with TRBJ2-5; 11 nucleotides line up with TRBD2. In germline, CDR1 is SNHLY, CDR2 FYNNEI. The CDR3 consists of 15 residues. V trimming: 5 bases; J trimming: 4 bases; junction bases outside the gene matches: 6. The CDR3 reads CASSRLAGTRETQYF. CDR3 DNA sequence: TGTGCCAGCAGTCGACTAGCGGGGACGCGAGAGACCCAGTACTTC.

This sequence joins TRBV11-3 and TRBJ1-1, with 9 bases that match TRBD1. This CDR3 region has 15 residues. V was pared by 8 bases and J by 1 base, with 8 bases of the junction left unmatched. Germline CDR1 reads SGHNT; CDR2 reads YENEEA. CDR3 coding DNA: TGTGCCAGCTCTCAAACGGGACAGGGGAACACTGAAGCTTTCTTT. Translation gives CASSQTGQGNTEAFF.

The CDR3 is CASSLESSTDTQYF. CDR3 DNA: TGTGCCAGCAGCTTAGAAAGCAGCACAGATACGCAGTATTTT. This chain links TRBV7-2 with TRBJ2-3; D ambiguous. This CDR3 region has 14 residues. Trimming removed 1 base from V and 0 bases from J, with 5 bases in between. Germline V gene data show CDR1 as SGHTA and CDR2 as FQGNSA.